This section outlines one T cell receptor (beta chain) sequence together with its context. Its target is not known. V was clipped by 4 bases and J by 2 bases, with 13 bases between them. CDR1 is SGHNT and CDR2 is YYREEE in the germline V gene (reference sequence). The CDR3 extends over 14 amino acids. The sample originates from a study of shared clonotypes between healthy human individuals. Across the study: Per donor, three plates held CD4 naive cells, three held CD4 memory, two held CD8 naive and one held CD8 memory.

Regarding the study as a whole: Memory subsets had estimated richness that was generally smaller than that of naive subsets.

Adult Caucasians living in Nashville, Tennessee made up all of the donors. Only in-frame clones appear in the TCRdb table, and some are missing; sequencing was by immunoSEQ multiplex PCR. The sample records over 850,000 clones, 78% being singletons. Sequencing used memory CD4+ T cells from PBMCs. Subset defined: CD45RA-negative fraction. V usage is TRBV5-4 and J usage is TRBJ2-7; D possibly uses TRBD1 or TRBD2 (5 bases each). This clonotype was obtained from a man aged 18 to 35 in good health. Some clones in this sample may be carry-over from other donors' samples. The CDR3 DNA follows: TGTGCCAGCAGCGGCAGGGACGGGGCCTACGAGCAGTACTTC. Residues: CASSGRDGAYEQYF.